This T cell receptor beta chain stems from a study of blood T cell repertoires in COVID-19 (TCRdb year 2020). With respect to the entire study: Samples from collaborators originated in the United States, Italy and Spain and spanned both the acute and convalescent phases of COVID-19. The material from the prospective study consisted of cDNA or gDNA derived from T cells, B-cell-depleted T cells, or PBMCs. Deeply sampled blood TCRbeta repertoires from subjects exposed to, actively infected with, or recovered from COVID-19 were included in the dataset. The repertoires were released in a freely available public database meant as a resource for research on the immune response to SARS-CoV-2. Samples were obtained from the ongoing ImmuneRACE study (first 160 participants) and from 1,000 to 1,500 subjects provided by 6 global collaborators. Nearly every sample came with metadata listing a de-identified subject ID, COVID-19 status, age in years and sex. Where available, HLA class I and class II types were obtained from metadata supplied by the sample provider rather than from assay-based typing.

One collaborating source in Seattle enrolled patients during active infection and followed them longitudinally through the course of disease. Collaborating institutions collected whole blood in K2EDTA tubes following their own protocols. For TCRbeta analysis, collaborators shipped samples as frozen whole blood, isolated PBMCs, or DNA extracted from either of those sample types. In the case of this clone: No cognate antigen has been identified for it. No qualities accompany the bases; no much larger clone lies one base away.

TCRbeta CDR3 regions were amplified from genomic DNA by means of the immunoSEQ Assay, a bias-controlled multiplex PCR. Regarding the original processing steps: The number of nucleated cells in each sample was estimated by amplification of reference gene primers within the assay. To quantify the absolute abundance of each unique TCRbeta CDR3 rearrangement, sequence reads were collapsed and filtered. For each sample, productive Simpson clonality was calculated as the square root of Simpson's diversity index across productive rearrangements. TCRdb took over this immuneACCESS table, retaining in-frame rearrangements with V and J assigned. Such tables are incomplete; in checked studies, under half of the missing clones stem from an unresolved V gene, and the remainder is unexplained. That table is the source of V, J and clone size, and D and trimming were worked out from the DNA. This sample holds some 300,000 clones; 75% to 90% were observed only once. Of the sample, roughly 6% is held by the ten largest clones.

The paper as a whole reports these results and caveats: The amount of clinical and demographic metadata varied by source and participant and was provided uncurated.

The sequence came from a woman between 50 and 59 years old with COVID-19, enrolled during active disease. The specimen sequenced was peripheral blood.

Here is the DNA: TGTGCCAGCCGTCGAGCGGGCCAGTCAGATACGCAGTATTTT. It is translated as CASRRAGQSDTQYF. The chain employs TRBV2 and TRBJ2-3; a weak D assignment points to TRBD2 (6 bases agree). V lost 8 bases and J lost 4 bases; the stretch between them is 16 bases long. The CDR3 has 14 amino acids, counting the end cysteine and phenylalanine. The only DNA kept is the CDR3, 42 bases in frame from the first base. Based on the germline V gene, the CDR1 and CDR2 sequences are SNHLY and FYNNEI.